The TCR beta chain described here comes from a study of OX40 agonist ivuxolimab in advanced cancers. CDR1 is SGDLS, CDR2 YYNGEE, per germline. The CDR3 spans 15 residues. Trimming pared 0 bases from V and 3 bases from J, leaving 10 bases between. Using immunoSEQ multiplex PCR, the repertoire was profiled, and TCRdb retains in-frame clones only, with some absent. The sample shows roughly 40,000 clones, 75% to 90% of them seen only once. This chain links TRBV9 with TRBJ2-1; D gene uncertain. The specimen was CD4+ or CD8+ T cells sorted from blood, collected in a trial of the OX40 agonist ivuxolimab. This clonotype originated in an adult with an advanced solid tumor such as melanoma, head and neck, liver or kidney cancer. The chain's CDR3 is CASSVARGYYNEQFF. The CDR3 DNA is TGTGCCAGCAGCGTAGCCAGAGGATACTACAATGAGCAGTTCTTC.